These T cell receptor beta chains were read from a single sample in a study of glioma-infiltrating T cells after dendritic cell vaccination. Repertoires were generated with immunoSEQ multiplex PCR, while TCRdb's copy carries only in-frame clones and drops some. The profile shows 75,000 to 100,000 clones, 79% of them singletons. The sequenced sample was blood, obtained before dendritic cell vaccination. The receptors shown here come from a human donor with glioblastoma. CDR3s include the opening cysteine and the closing phenylalanine or tryptophan. D genes are given only for firm matches. Clone sizes are given selectively: once, few, many, or a class where the clone is expanded.

>TRBV30|-|TRBJ2-1|-
TGTGCCTGGAGTTCCGGGTGGGAGCAGTTCTTC
CAWSSGWEQFF
>TRBV10-3|-|TRBJ2-7|-
TGTGCCATCAGTGAGTCACGTACAGCCTCCTACGAGCAGTACTTC
CAISESRTASYEQYF
>TRBV5-1|-|TRBJ1-2|-
TGCGCCAGCAGCTTGGACAGGGCCTCATCCACCTTC
CASSLDRASSTF
>TRBV19|-|TRBJ2-1|TRBD2
TGTGCCAGTAGTATAGTTGCGGGAGGGCAGGTAGGGCAGTTCTTC
CASSIVAGGQVGQFF
>TRBV19|-|TRBJ2-2|-
TGTGCCAGTAGTAAACTTTCAACTTCGAACACCGGGGAGCTGTTTTTT
CASSKLSTSNTGELFF
>TRBV2|-|TRBJ1-5|-
TGTGCCAGCAGTGAAATCGCGGTGGTGGTTCGACAGCCCCAGCATTTT
CASSEIAVVVRQPQHF
>TRBV6-5|-|TRBJ1-1|TRBD1
TGTGCCAGCAGTTACTCGATAGGGACAGGGGCCACTGAAGCTTTCTTT
CASSYSIGTGATEAFF
>TRBV19|-|TRBJ1-2|TRBD1
TGTGCCAGTCAAGGGGGCGCTTACTATGGCTACACCTTC
CASQGGAYYGYTF
>TRBV5-6|-|TRBJ2-7|TRBD1
TGTGCCAGCAGCCCGGGACAGCCCTACGAGCAGTACTTC
CASSPGQPYEQYF
>TRBV7-3|-|TRBJ2-1|TRBD2
TGTGCCAGCAGCTTAAAGGGACTAGCGGCCGCTGAGCAGTTCTTC
CASSLKGLAAAEQFF
>TRBV7-6|-|TRBJ2-2|TRBD2
TGTGCCAGCAGCCGTCTACGGGGGGGCGCCGGGGAGCTGTTTTTT
CASSRLRGGAGELFF
>TRBV9|-|TRBJ2-1|TRBD2
TGTGCCAGCAGTCGGGGCGGGAGCTCCTACAATGAGCAGTTCTTC
CASSRGGSSYNEQFF
>TRBV5-4|few|TRBJ2-3|TRBD1
TGTGCCAGCAGCCTAAGACAGGGGACAGATACGCAGTATTTT
CASSLRQGTDTQYF
>TRBV30|-|TRBJ2-1|-
TGTGCCTGCGCCCGGGGAGTGAACAATGAGCAGTTCTTC
CACARGVNNEQFF
>TRBV27|-|TRBJ2-7|TRBD2
TGTGCCAGCGGTCCCTCTAGCGGGCCTACTACCTACGAGCAGTACTTC
CASGPSSGPTTYEQYF
>TRBV6-5|-|TRBJ2-1|TRBD2
TGTGCCAGCAGCGCTAGCGGGGGCGATAATGAGCAGTTCTTC
CASSASGGDNEQFF
>TRBV7-2|-|TRBJ2-6|-
TGTGCCAGCAGCTCCTGGGCCCGCTCTGGGGCCAACGTCCTGACTTTC
CASSSWARSGANVLTF
>TRBV29-1|-|TRBJ1-2|-
TGCAGCGTTTCTCTACAGGGTTCCTATGGCTACACCTTC
CSVSLQGSYGYTF
>TRBV19|-|TRBJ1-5|-
TGTGCCAGTAGTACCGTTGACGGGGGATACAATCAGCCCCAGCATTTT
CASSTVDGGYNQPQHF
>TRBV15|few|TRBJ1-1|-
TGTGCCACCAGCAGAGGAAGCACAGGGTTGCCCACTGAAGCTTTCTTT
CATSRGSTGLPTEAFF
>TRBV9|-|TRBJ1-1|-
TGTGCCAGCAGGCCGGGATCCAACCTGAACACTGAAGCTTTCTTT
CASRPGSNLNTEAFF
>TRBV4-1|-|TRBJ1-1|TRBD1
TGCGCCAGCAGCCGAGTACAGGGGATCTCTGAAGCTTTCTTT
CASSRVQGISEAFF
>TRBV5-4|-|TRBJ2-7|-
TGTGCCAGCAGCCGTAATTCCTACGAGCAGTACTTC
CASSRNSYEQYF
>TRBV28|-|TRBJ1-5|-
TGTGCCAGCAGTTTAATCTATCGAGGACAGCCCCAGCATTTT
CASSLIYRGQPQHF
>TRBV5-1|-|TRBJ1-4|-
TGCGCCAGCAGCTTGTGGCAGCAGGGGTATCGTCTATCTAATGAAAAACTGTTTTTT
CASSLWQQGYRLSNEKLFF
>TRBV5-6|once|TRBJ1-1|TRBD1
TGTGCCAGCACGCCAGGGACAGGGGGCTTTTTATCCACTGAAGCTTTCTTT
CASTPGTGGFLSTEAFF
>TRBV4-1|-|TRBJ2-7|-
TGCGCCAGCAGCCAAGGGGGTAGCAGGGCCACCTACGAGCAGTACTTC
CASSQGGSRATYEQYF
>TRBV30|many|TRBJ1-4|TRBD1
TGTGCCTGGAGTTTGGGGACAGGGAATGAAAAACTGTTTTTT
CAWSLGTGNEKLFF
>TRBV28|-|TRBJ2-7|-
TGTGCCAGCAACGGGAGATCCTACGAGCAGTACTTC
CASNGRSYEQYF
>TRBV5-1|few|TRBJ2-3|TRBD2
TGCGCCAGCAGCTACCAGCGGGGGGGCACAGATACGCAGTATTTT
CASSYQRGGTDTQYF
>TRBV7-2|-|TRBJ2-3|TRBD2
TGTGCCAGCAGCTTTACGGGAGGGCCAGATACGCAGTATTTT
CASSFTGGPDTQYF
>TRBV19|-|TRBJ2-7|TRBD2
TGTGCCAGTCTTAGACGGACGTGGAACGGGGAGGGCCCGTACTTC
CASLRRTWNGEGPYF
>TRBV27|-|TRBJ1-2|TRBD1
TGTGCCAGCAGCTTCTCAAAAGAAACAGGGGGCGAGGGCTATGGCTACACCTTC
CASSFSKETGGEGYGYTF
>TRBV5-4|few|TRBJ2-1|-
TGTGCCAGCAGCCCAGATAATTACAATGAGCAGTTCTTC
CASSPDNYNEQFF
>TRBV5-1|-|TRBJ2-7|-
TGCGCCAGCAGCCCAGGTCGGAGGTACGAGCAGTACTTC
CASSPGRRYEQYF
>TRBV7-9|-|TRBJ2-3|-
TGTGCCAGCAGCCCAGGATCGTCGTATACAGATACGCAGTATTTT
CASSPGSSYTDTQYF
>TRBV7-8|-|TRBJ2-2|TRBD2
TGTGCCAGCAGCTTATTAGCGGGAGGCGTTAGCGGGGAGCTGTTTTTT
CASSLLAGGVSGELFF
>TRBV11-2|-|TRBJ2-1|-
TGTGCCAGCAGCGAGAATCTAGCGCCTTACAATGAGCAGTTCTTC
CASSENLAPYNEQFF
>TRBV2|-|TRBJ1-5|-
TGTGCCAGCAGTGTAGACAGTAATAGCAATCAGCCCCAGCATTTT
CASSVDSNSNQPQHF
>TRBV4-2|-|TRBJ2-2|TRBD2
TGTGCCAGCAGCCCCCCGACTAGCGGTATCTCCGGGGAGCTGTTTTTT
CASSPPTSGISGELFF
>TRBV28|-|TRBJ1-2|-
TGTGCCAGCAGTTCTTCCGGGACTGTTATTGGCTACACCTTC
CASSSSGTVIGYTF
>TRBV6-4|-|TRBJ2-7|TRBD2
TGTGCCAGCAGTGGGACCTCGACTAGCGGGGGGGTTTACTTC
CASSGTSTSGGVYF
>TRBV5-5|-|TRBJ1-2|TRBD1
TGTGCCAGCAGCTTAAGGGACAGGCCGTGGGGCTACACCTTC
CASSLRDRPWGYTF
>TRBV7-3|-|TRBJ2-2|TRBD2
TGTGCCAGCAGCCCAACCCAAAGCGGGAGCGGTACCGGGGAGCTGTTTTTT
CASSPTQSGSGTGELFF
>TRBV7-9|-|TRBJ1-3|TRBD1
TGTGCCAGCAGCTTAATGGGACAGTACTCTGGAAACACCATATATTTT
CASSLMGQYSGNTIYF
>TRBV19|-|TRBJ1-2|-
TGTGCCAGTAGTCTTAGACAGGCAGATGGCTACACCTTC
CASSLRQADGYTF
>TRBV9|-|TRBJ1-1|-
TGTGCCAGCAGCGTAGAGGGGCTTGGGACTGAAGCTTTCTTT
CASSVEGLGTEAFF
>TRBV7-9|once|TRBJ2-7|-
TGTGCCAGCAGCCCGGATAGCCCCTACGAGCAGTACTTC
CASSPDSPYEQYF
>TRBV30|-|TRBJ1-1|-
TGTGCCTGGGCCCGTTTTGTCAGGGCGGTCCCACCGAAAGCTTTCTTT
CAWARFVRAVPPKAFF
>TRBV11-2|-|TRBJ1-1|-
TGTGCCAGCAGCCTTACCCGGGGGAATGAAGCTTTCTTT
CASSLTRGNEAFF
>TRBV5-1|-|TRBJ2-7|-
TGCGCCAGCAGCTCCATTATACTAGCCGCCTCGGACGAGCAGTACTTC
CASSSIILAASDEQYF
>TRBV29-1|-|TRBJ1-2|-
TGCAGCGTTGATACCCGGTCGGGGGGCTACACCTTC
CSVDTRSGGYTF
>TRBV5-1|few|TRBJ2-3|TRBD2
TGCGCCAGCAGCTTCTCACGGAATATAGCGGGAACCACAGATACGCAGTATTTT
CASSFSRNIAGTTDTQYF
>TRBV2|-|TRBJ1-3|-
TGTGCCAGCAGTGAAGCGTTACTTCTCTCTGGAAACACCATATATTTT
CASSEALLLSGNTIYF
>TRBV30|-|TRBJ1-5|-
TGTGCCTGGAGTAGGGCAGGGATCTTTACTAATCAGCCCCAGCATTTT
CAWSRAGIFTNQPQHF
>TRBV5-1|-|TRBJ2-1|-
TGCGCCAGCAGCTTGGATCTGGCCAAGGGAAGAGGACACAAGTTCTTC
CASSLDLAKGRGHKFF
>TRBV28|-|TRBJ2-7|TRBD2
TGTGCCAGCAGACCTCAGCGGGAGGCCCTCTACGAGCAGTACTTC
CASRPQREALYEQYF
>TRBV7-6|-|TRBJ2-5|TRBD2
TGTGCCAGCGCCGGGGGGGCCGTGGAGACCCAGTACTTC
CASAGGAVETQYF
>TRBV6-5|-|TRBJ1-1|-
TGTGCCAGCAGAGGACTAGGGTTGGGCACTGAAGCTTTCTTT
CASRGLGLGTEAFF